This T cell receptor beta chain was recovered during a study of blood T cell repertoires in COVID-19 (dated by TCRdb to about 2020). Study-level background: Samples from collaborators originated in the United States, Italy and Spain and spanned both the acute and convalescent phases of COVID-19. The repertoires were made available in a free public database intended to serve as a resource for research on the immune response to SARS-CoV-2. Deeply sampled blood TCRbeta repertoires from subjects exposed to, actively infected with, or recovered from COVID-19 were included in the dataset. Nearly every sample came with metadata listing a de-identified subject ID, COVID-19 status, age in years and sex. The samples were drawn from two sources: the first 160 participants of the ongoing ImmuneRACE study, and 1,254 subjects contributed by 6 global collaborators. Where available, HLA class I and class II types were taken from metadata supplied by the sample provider and were not determined by assay-based typing. The prospective study material was composed of cDNA or gDNA derived from T cells, B-cell-depleted T cells, or PBMCs. Overall study results and their limits: The amount of clinical and demographic metadata varied by source and participant and was provided uncurated.

One collaborating source in Seattle enrolled patients while the patients were actively infected and followed the patients over time throughout the course of disease. Whole blood was collected in K2EDTA tubes by collaborating institutions according to the institutions' own protocols. For TCRbeta analysis, collaborator samples were shipped as frozen whole blood, as isolated PBMCs, or as DNA extracted from either sample type. TCRbeta CDR3 regions were amplified from genomic DNA using the immunoSEQ Assay, a bias-controlled multiplex PCR. The original methods were these. Nucleated cell counts per sample were estimated from amplification of reference gene primers within the assay. To quantify the absolute abundance of each unique TCRbeta CDR3 rearrangement, sequence reads were collapsed and filtered. For each sample, productive Simpson clonality was calculated as the square root of Simpson's diversity index across productive rearrangements. TCRdb stores this immuneACCESS table with in-frame sequences only. Part of the clones is absent; in the studies checked, under half of the shortfall reflects unresolved V genes, and no reason is known for the rest. V and J calls and clone size are those listed in that table; D and trimming were worked out from the DNA. The sample table holds around 250,000 clones, of which 90% were seen once. Together, the top ten hold around 2.3% of the sample.

Based on the germline V gene, the CDR1 and CDR2 sequences are SGHTA and FQGNSA. V is pruned by 7 bases and J by 6 bases, leaving 12 bases of the junction without a gene match. The CDR3 runs 14 amino acids, cysteine and phenylalanine included. The retained sequence is limited to the CDR3, 42 bases, with the frame set at the first base. Notes on this clone: Its antigen remains unidentified. No base quality information exists; no much larger clone differs at one position.

The sample comprised peripheral blood. This TCR was recovered from a woman aged 55-69 years with COVID-19, enrolled during active disease. Recombination connected TRBV7-2 to TRBJ2-7; TRBD2 agrees with 7 junctional bases. In nucleotide form, the sequence is TGTGCCAGCATGGGAGGGGACCTGTTTAGCGAGCAGTACTTC. This is translated as CASMGGDLFSEQYF.